This T cell receptor beta chain came from a study of T-cell reconstitution after alpha-beta-depleted transplantation in children. Unique molecular identifiers were built into the TCRbeta library. A single record per CDR3 protein comes from TCRdb applying MiXCR to the PCR reads. The repertoire includes around 600,000 distinct CDR3 sequences, around 23% of them detected once, and 13% to 15% sits in the top ten. The sample holds many counts of this clonotype. From germline, CDR1 is SQVTM and CDR2 ANQGSEA. The junction had 7 bases not matched to a gene; V was cut back by 6 bases and J by 1 base. This CDR3 spans 14 amino acids.

Sequenced material: PBMCs, mostly from graft donor cells, taken 360 days after TCRalphabeta/CD19-depleted stem cell transplant. The chain employs TRBV29-1 and TRBJ2-3; the match to TRBD2 covers 7 bases. The sequence was collected from a boy under two years old who had a stem cell transplant for acute myeloid leukemia, so the T cells may come from the graft donor. The CDR3 DNA follows: TGCAGCGTCCAAGCACGGGGGGGCACAGATACGCAGTATTTT. Encoded protein: CSVQARGGTDTQYF.